This record looks at one T cell receptor beta chain sequence and its context. Unmatched junction bases numbered 6, after V lost 1 base and J lost 4 bases. This CDR3 region has 17 residues. In the authors' methods: Amplification of reference gene primers was used by the study to estimate nucleated cell counts. The method was immunoSEQ multiplex PCR; TCRdb's version includes in-frame clones alone and lacks a portion of them. V and J calls and clone size are copied from that table; D and trimming were computed from the DNA. The sample yields about 170,000 clones, 70% to 90% seen once. The data belong to a study of blood T cell repertoires in COVID-19.

Sequenced input: peripheral blood. The V call is TRBV23-1, the J call TRBJ2-2, with TRBD1 matching 10 bases. TRBV23-1 is sorted into the ORF group, with uncertain function. The clonotype originates from a woman aged 80 or older in a cohort sampled during active or convalescent COVID-19. CDR3 sequence (DNA): TGCGCCAGCAGTCAATGCCGGGACAGGGGCCCCACCGGGGAGCTGTTTTTT. It specifies CASSQCRDRGPTGELFF.